The 3 T cell receptor beta chains listed next were all sequenced from one sample in a study of T cell responses to AZD1222 COVID-19 vaccine. The method was immunoSEQ multiplex PCR; TCRdb's version includes in-frame clones alone and lacks a portion of them. The repertoire holds under 80,000 clones, with over 75% as singletons. The sequences come from peripheral blood, collected 28 days after the second AZD1222 dose. The source of these receptors is an adult who received the AZD1222 COVID-19 vaccine.

The chain has TRBV9 and TRBJ1-5; D is unclear. V lost 2 bases, J lost 3 bases, and 6 bases lay in between. CDR3 length: 13 amino acids. Germline V gene data show CDR1 as SGDLS and CDR2 as YYNGEE. CDR3 loop: CASSVRPNQPQHF. Written as DNA, the CDR3 is TGTGCCAGCAGCGTTAGGCCCAATCAGCCCCAGCATTTT.

This chain connects TRBV30 to TRBJ2-3, with 11 bases matching TRBD2. CDR1 GTSNPN and CDR2 SVGIG come from the germline V gene (reference sequence). This CDR3 comprises 15 residues. Unmatched junction bases numbered 4, after V lost 0 bases and J lost 5 bases. CDR3 in DNA: TGTGCCTGGAGTGTACTAGCGGGAGAGGGAGATACGCAGTATTTT. The encoded protein is CAWSVLAGEGDTQYF.

V is TRBV5-1 and J is TRBJ2-7, with unresolved D. The CDR3 has 12 amino acids. Germline assignment: CDR1 SGHRS and CDR2 YFSETQ. V dropped 6 bases and J dropped 3 bases, with 10 bases sitting between them. Here the CDR3 DNA reads TGCGCCAGCACCTCGAATCGCTACGAGCAGTACTTC. Translating it yields CASTSNRYEQYF.